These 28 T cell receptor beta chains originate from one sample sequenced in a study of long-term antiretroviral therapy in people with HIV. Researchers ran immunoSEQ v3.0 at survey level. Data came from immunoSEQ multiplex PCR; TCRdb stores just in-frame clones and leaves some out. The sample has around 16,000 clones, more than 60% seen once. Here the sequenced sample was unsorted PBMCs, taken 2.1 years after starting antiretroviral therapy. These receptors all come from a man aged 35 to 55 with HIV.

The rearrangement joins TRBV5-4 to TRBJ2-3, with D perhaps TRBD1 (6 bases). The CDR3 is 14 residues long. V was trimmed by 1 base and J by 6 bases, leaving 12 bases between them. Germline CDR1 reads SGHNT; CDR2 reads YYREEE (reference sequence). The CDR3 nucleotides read TGTGCCAGCAGCTTGACCCAGGGGCGGGATACGCAGTATTTT. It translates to CASSLTQGRDTQYF.

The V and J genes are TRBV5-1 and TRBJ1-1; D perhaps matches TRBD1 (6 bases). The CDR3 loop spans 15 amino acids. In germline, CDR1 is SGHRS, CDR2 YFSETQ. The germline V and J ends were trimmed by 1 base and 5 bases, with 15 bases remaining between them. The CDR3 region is CASSLTSLGATEAFF. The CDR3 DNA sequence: TGCGCCAGCAGCTTGACATCTCTGGGGGCGACTGAAGCTTTCTTT.

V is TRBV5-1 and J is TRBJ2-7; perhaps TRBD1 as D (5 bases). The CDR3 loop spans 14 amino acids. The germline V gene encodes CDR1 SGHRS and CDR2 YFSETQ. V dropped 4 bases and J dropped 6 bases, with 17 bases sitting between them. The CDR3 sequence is CASSDRIRGREQYF. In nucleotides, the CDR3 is TGCGCCAGCAGCGACAGAATAAGGGGTCGCGAGCAGTACTTC.

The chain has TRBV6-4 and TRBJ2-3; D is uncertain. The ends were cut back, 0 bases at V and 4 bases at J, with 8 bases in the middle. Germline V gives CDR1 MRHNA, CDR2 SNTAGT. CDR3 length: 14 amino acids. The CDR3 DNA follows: TGTGCCAGCAGTGACTCGGGCAGCTCAGATACGCAGTATTTT. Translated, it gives CASSDSGSSDTQYF.

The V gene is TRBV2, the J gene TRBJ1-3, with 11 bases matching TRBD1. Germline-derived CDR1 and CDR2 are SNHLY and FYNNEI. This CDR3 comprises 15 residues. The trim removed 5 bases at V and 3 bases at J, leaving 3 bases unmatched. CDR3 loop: CASSPGTGGGNTIYF. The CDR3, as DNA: TGTGCCAGCAGTCCCGGGACAGGGGGTGGAAACACCATATATTTT.

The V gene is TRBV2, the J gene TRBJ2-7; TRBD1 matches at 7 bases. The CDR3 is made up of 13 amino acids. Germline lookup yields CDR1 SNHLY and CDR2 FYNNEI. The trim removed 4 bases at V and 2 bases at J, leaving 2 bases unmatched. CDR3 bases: TGTGCCAGCAGTGTCGGGACAGCCTACGAGCAGTACTTC. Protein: CASSVGTAYEQYF.

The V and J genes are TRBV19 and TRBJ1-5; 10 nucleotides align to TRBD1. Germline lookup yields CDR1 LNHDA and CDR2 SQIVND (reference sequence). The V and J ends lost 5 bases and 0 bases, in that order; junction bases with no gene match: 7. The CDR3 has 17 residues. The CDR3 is CASSDRGPEFSNQPQHF. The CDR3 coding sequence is TGTGCCAGTAGTGACAGGGGGCCGGAGTTTAGCAATCAGCCCCAGCATTTT.

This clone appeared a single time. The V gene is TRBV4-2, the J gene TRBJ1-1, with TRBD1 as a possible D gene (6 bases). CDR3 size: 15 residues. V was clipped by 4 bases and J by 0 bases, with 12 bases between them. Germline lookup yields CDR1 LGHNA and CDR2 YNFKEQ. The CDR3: CASSPLGDMNTEAFF. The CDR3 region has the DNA TGTGCCAGCAGCCCTTTAGGGGACATGAACACTGAAGCTTTCTTT.

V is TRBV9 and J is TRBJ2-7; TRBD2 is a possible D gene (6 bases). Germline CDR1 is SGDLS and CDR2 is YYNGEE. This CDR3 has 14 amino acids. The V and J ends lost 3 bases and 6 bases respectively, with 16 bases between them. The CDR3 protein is CASSGPPVGGEQYF. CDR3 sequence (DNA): TGTGCCAGCAGCGGACCCCCGGTGGGGGGCGAGCAGTACTTC.

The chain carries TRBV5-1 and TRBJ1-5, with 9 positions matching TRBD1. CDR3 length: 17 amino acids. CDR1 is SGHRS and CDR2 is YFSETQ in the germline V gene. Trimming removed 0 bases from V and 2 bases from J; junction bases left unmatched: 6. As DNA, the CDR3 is TGCGCCAGCAGCTTGGACAGGGGGCGGCTTTGCAATCAGCCCCAGCATTTT. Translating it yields CASSLDRGRLCNQPQHF.

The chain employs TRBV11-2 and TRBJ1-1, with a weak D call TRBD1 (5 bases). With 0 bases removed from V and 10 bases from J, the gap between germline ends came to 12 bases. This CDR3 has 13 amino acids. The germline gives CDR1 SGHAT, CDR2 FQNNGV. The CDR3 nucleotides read TGTGCCAGCAGCTTAGAGCCAGGGCCAGGAGCTTTCTTT. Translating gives CASSLEPGPGAFF.

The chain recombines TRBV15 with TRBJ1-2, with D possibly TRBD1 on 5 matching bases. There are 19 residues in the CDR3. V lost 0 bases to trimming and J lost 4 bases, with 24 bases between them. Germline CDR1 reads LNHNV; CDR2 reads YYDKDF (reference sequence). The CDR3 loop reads CATSRDRVGGEGSIYGYTF. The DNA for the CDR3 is TGTGCCACCAGCAGAGACCGTGTCGGAGGGGAAGGGTCGATCTATGGCTACACCTTC.

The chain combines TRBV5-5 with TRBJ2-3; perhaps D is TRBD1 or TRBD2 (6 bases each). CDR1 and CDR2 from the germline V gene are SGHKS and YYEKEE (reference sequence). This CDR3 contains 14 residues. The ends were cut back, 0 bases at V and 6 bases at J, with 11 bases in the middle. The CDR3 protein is CASSLEWGADTQYF. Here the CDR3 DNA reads TGTGCCAGCAGCTTGGAGTGGGGGGCGGATACGCAGTATTTT.

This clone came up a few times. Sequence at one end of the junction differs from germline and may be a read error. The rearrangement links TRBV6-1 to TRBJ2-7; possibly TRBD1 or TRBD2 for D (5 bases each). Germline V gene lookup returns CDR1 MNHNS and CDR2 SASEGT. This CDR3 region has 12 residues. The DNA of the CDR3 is TGTGCCAGCAGACAAGAGGGGACCTCAGGGCACTTC. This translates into CASRQEGTSGHF.

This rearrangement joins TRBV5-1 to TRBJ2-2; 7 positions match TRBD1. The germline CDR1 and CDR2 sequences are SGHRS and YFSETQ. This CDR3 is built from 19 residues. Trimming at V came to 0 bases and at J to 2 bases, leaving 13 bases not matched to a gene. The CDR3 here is CASSLAYLRQGRNTGELFF. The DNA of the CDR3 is TGCGCCAGCAGCTTGGCGTATCTAAGACAGGGTCGTAACACCGGGGAGCTGTTTTTT.

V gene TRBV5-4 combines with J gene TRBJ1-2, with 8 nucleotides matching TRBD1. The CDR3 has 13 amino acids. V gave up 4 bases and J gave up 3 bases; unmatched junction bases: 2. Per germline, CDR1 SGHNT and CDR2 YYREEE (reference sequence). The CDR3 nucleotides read TGTGCCAGCAGCCTACAGGGGGACTATGGCTACACCTTC. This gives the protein CASSLQGDYGYTF.

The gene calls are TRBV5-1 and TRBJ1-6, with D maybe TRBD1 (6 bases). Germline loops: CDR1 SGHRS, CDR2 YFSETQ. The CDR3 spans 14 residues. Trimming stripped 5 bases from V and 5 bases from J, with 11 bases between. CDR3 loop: CASRVTGDNSPLHF. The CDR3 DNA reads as TGCGCCAGCAGAGTGACAGGCGATAATTCACCCCTCCACTTT.

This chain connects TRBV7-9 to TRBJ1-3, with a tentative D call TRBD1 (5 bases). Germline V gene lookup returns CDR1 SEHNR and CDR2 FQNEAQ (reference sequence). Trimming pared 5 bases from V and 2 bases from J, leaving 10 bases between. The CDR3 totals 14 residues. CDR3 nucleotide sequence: TGTGCCAGCAGCCCCCAGGGAACTGGAAACACCATATATTTT. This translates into CASSPQGTGNTIYF.

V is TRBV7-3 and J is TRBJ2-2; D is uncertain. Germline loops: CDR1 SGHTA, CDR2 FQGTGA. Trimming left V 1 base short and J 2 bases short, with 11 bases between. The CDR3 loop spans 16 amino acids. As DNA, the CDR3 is TGTGCCAGCAGCTTAAAAGGCTCGGGTAACACCGGGGAGCTGTTTTTT. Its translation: CASSLKGSGNTGELFF.

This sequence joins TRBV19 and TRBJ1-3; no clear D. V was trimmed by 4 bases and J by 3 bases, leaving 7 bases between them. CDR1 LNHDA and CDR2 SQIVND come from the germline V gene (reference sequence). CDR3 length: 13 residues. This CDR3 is CASSSLSGNTIYF. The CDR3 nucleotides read TGTGCCAGTAGTAGCCTAAGTGGAAACACCATATATTTT.

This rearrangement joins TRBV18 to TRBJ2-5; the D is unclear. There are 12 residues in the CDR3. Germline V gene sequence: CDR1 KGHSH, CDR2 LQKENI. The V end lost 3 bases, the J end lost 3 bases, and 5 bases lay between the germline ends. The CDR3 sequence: CASSPTKETQYF. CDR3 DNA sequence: TGTGCCAGCTCACCCACCAAAGAGACCCAGTACTTC.

CDR3 DNA sequence: TGCAGCGTTGGTGAAGAGACCCAGTACTTC. It is translated as CSVGEETQYF. V gene TRBV29-1 combines with J gene TRBJ2-5; no definite D call. This CDR3 region has 10 residues. V shed 4 bases and J shed 3 bases, with 3 bases lying between them. Germline V gene data show CDR1 as SQVTM and CDR2 as ANQGSEA. The full variable domain, rest sourced from reference TRBV29-1 and TRBJ2-5, is SAVISQKPSRDICQRGTSLTIQCQVDSQVTMMFWYRQQPGQSLTLIATANQGSEATYESGFVIDKFPISRPNLTFSTLTVSNMSPEDSSIYLCSVGEETQYFGPGTRLLVL.

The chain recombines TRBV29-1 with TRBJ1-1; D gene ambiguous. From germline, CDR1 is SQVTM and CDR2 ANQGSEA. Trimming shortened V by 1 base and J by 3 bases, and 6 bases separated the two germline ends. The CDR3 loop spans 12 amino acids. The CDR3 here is CSVEGFHTEAFF. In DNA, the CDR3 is TGCAGCGTTGAAGGGTTCCACACTGAAGCTTTCTTT.

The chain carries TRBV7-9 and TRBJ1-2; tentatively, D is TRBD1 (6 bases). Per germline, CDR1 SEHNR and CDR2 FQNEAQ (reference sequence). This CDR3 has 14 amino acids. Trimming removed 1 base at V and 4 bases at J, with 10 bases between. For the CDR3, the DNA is TGTGCCAGCAGCTTAGAAGGGGGGGGCTATGGCTACACCTTC. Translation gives CASSLEGGGYGYTF.

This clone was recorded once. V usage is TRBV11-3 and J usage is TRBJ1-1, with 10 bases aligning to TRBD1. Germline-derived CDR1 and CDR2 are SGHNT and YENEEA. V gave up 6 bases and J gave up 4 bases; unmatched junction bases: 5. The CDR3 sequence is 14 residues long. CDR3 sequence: CASRSGTGVTEAFF. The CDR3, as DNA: TGTGCCAGCAGGTCCGGGACAGGGGTCACTGAAGCTTTCTTT. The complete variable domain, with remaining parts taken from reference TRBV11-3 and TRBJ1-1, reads EAGVVQSPRYKIIEKKQPVAFWCNPISGHNTLYWYLQNLGQGPELLIRYENEEAVDDSQLPKDRFSAERLKGVDSTLKIQPAELGDSAVYLCASRSGTGVTEAFFGQGTRLTVV.

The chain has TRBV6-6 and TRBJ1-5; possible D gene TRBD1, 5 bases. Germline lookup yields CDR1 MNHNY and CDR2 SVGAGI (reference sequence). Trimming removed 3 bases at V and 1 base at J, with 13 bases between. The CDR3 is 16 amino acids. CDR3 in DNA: TGTGCCAGCAGTTATGCCACAGGTACGAGCAATCAGCCCCAGCATTTT. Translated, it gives CASSYATGTSNQPQHF.

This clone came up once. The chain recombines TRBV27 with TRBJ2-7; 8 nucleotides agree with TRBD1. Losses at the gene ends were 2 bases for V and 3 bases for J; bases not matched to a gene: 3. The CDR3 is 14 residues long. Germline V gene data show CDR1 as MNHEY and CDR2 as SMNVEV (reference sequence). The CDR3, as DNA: TGTGCCAGCAGTTTAAGACAGGGGAGCTACGAGCAGTACTTC. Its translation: CASSLRQGSYEQYF.

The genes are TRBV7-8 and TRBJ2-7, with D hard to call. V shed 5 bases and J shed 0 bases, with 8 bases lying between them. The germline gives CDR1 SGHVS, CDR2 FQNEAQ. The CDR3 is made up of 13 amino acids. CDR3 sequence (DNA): TGTGCCAGCAGCCCTCGGATCTCCTACGAGCAGTACTTC. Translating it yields CASSPRISYEQYF.